Listed here are 28 T cell receptor beta chains from one sample, sequenced in a study of blood T cell repertoires in COVID-19. This table comes from immunoSEQ multiplex PCR, and its TCRdb copy is limited to in-frame clones, with some not included. This sample has about 30,000 clones, with 85% found just once. Specimen: peripheral blood. The source is a man between 60 and 70 years old with active COVID-19.

This clone was observed a single time. The chain links TRBV27 to TRBJ2-1, with D tentatively TRBD2 (6 bases). CDR1 MNHEY and CDR2 SMNVEV come from the germline V gene (reference sequence). This CDR3 is 14 amino acids long. With 5 bases removed from V and 10 bases from J, the gap between germline ends came to 18 bases. The CDR3 sequence: CASSQTRAEGEQFF. The CDR3 DNA reads TGTGCCAGCAGTCAGACTAGGGCAGAGGGCGAGCAGTTCTTC.

The sample holds one count of this clone. The chain carries TRBV7-2 and TRBJ2-1; 9 positions agree with TRBD2. With 1 base clipped from V and 4 bases from J, the junction kept 8 bases outside the gene matches. CDR1 and CDR2 from the germline V gene are SGHTA and FQGNSA. The CDR3 has 17 amino acids. CDR3 in amino acids: CASSLVSGGRVYNEQFF. The CDR3 DNA reads as TGTGCCAGCAGCTTAGTTTCTGGCGGGAGGGTATACAATGAGCAGTTCTTC.

In its sample, this clone was seen once. The V gene is TRBV12-3 or TRBV12-4, the J gene TRBJ2-1; weak D call: TRBD1 (5 bases). The V end was cut by 6 bases, the J end by 10 bases, with 10 bases between. The CDR3 has 11 amino acids. The CDR3: CASRTTAEQFF. CDR3 coding DNA: TGTGCCAGCAGGACGACAGCCGAGCAGTTCTTC.

The CDR3 here is CASSPPGVRRNEQFF. The CDR3 nucleotides are TGCGCCAGCAGCCCCCCGGGGGTTAGGCGGAATGAGCAGTTCTTC. The rearrangement joins TRBV5-1 to TRBJ2-1; D is perhaps TRBD2 (6 bases). The CDR3 length is 15 residues. The germline V and J ends were trimmed by 4 bases and 7 bases, with 18 bases remaining between them. Germline V CDR1 and CDR2: SGHRS, YFSETQ.

The V gene is TRBV6-5, the J gene TRBJ2-1; 11 bases line up with TRBD2. The CDR3 loop spans 14 amino acids. Germline trimming cut 10 bases from V and 2 bases from J; bases unmatched to any gene: 4. The germline CDR1 and CDR2 sequences are MNHEY and SVGAGI. CDR3 coding DNA: TGTGCCACCCGACTAGCGGGACCCTACAATGAGCAGTTCTTC. Its protein is CATRLAGPYNEQFF.

The CDR3 is CASSPISSYNEQFF. In nucleotides, the CDR3 is TGTGCCAGTAGTCCCATCAGCTCCTACAATGAGCAGTTCTTC. The rearrangement uses TRBV19 and TRBJ2-1, with no clear D. This CDR3 is 14 amino acids long. The V end lost 5 bases, the J end lost 0 bases, and 8 bases lay between the germline ends. The germline gives CDR1 LNHDA, CDR2 SQIVND (reference sequence). Together with reference TRBV19 and TRBJ2-1, the CDR3 gives the full variable domain: DGGITQSPKYLFRKEGQNVTLSCEQNLNHDAMYWYRQDPGQGLRLIYYSQIVNDFQKGDIAEGYSVSREKKESFPLTVTSAQKNPTAFYLCASSPISSYNEQFFGPGTRLTVL.

This chain's CDR3 is CASQVGTGGYEQYF. The CDR3 DNA reads TGTGCCAGCCAAGTAGGGACAGGGGGCTACGAGCAGTACTTC. The rearrangement uses TRBV3-1 (or the pseudogene TRBV3-2) and TRBJ2-7; 11 positions match TRBD1. CDR3 size: 14 residues. V dropped 8 bases and J dropped 3; count of bases not matched to a gene: 6. The germline V gene has CDR1 LGHDT and CDR2 YNNKEL (reference sequence).

J is TRBJ2-3 and V is TRBV7-9; the D is unclear. This CDR3 region has 12 residues. The V end was cut by 5 bases, the J end by 6 bases, with 9 bases between. Germline lookup yields CDR1 SEHNR and CDR2 FQNEAQ (reference sequence). The CDR3 spells CASSQNGDTQYF. CDR3 in DNA: TGTGCCAGCAGCCAGAACGGGGATACGCAGTATTTT.

The V call is TRBV5-4, the J call TRBJ1-5; D may be TRBD1 (5 bases). V shed 4 bases and J shed 1 base, with 15 bases lying between them. Germline CDR1 and CDR2: SGHNT and YYREEE (reference sequence). CDR3 length: 16 residues. The CDR3 DNA reads TGTGCCAGCAGCCAGGGAGGGCTTACGAGCAATCAGCCCCAGCATTTT. Residues: CASSQGGLTSNQPQHF.

V gene TRBV5-1 combines with J gene TRBJ2-5; 7 bases are shared with TRBD2. The CDR3 consists of 13 residues. V shed 0 bases and J 5 bases; nucleotides not matched to a gene: 1. The germline CDR1 and CDR2 sequences are SGHRS and YFSETQ. The CDR3 reads CASSLAGRETQYF. Written as DNA, the CDR3 is TGCGCCAGCAGCTTGGCCGGGAGGGAGACCCAGTACTTC.

The chain employs TRBV7-3 and TRBJ2-1; D perhaps matches TRBD2 (6 bases). The CDR3 spans 15 residues. Trimming removed 6 bases from V and 0 bases from J, with 12 bases in between. Per the germline V gene, CDR1 is SGHTA and CDR2 is FQGTGA. The CDR3 loop reads CASRDGTGSYNEQFF. The CDR3 coding sequence is TGTGCCAGCAGGGACGGGACTGGCTCCTACAATGAGCAGTTCTTC.

The CDR3 DNA follows: TGTGCCAGTAGTTCCACAAACAGGGGCGACACAGATACGCAGTATTTT. As protein: CASSSTNRGDTDTQYF. V is TRBV19 and J is TRBJ2-3, with 7 bases matching TRBD1. The V gene's germline CDR1 is LNHDA and CDR2 SQIVND (reference sequence). This CDR3 is built from 16 residues. V was clipped by 5 bases and J by 2 bases; unmatched bases: 10.

The rearrangement joins TRBV5-1 to TRBJ1-2; 7 nucleotides match TRBD1. The CDR3 contains 14 residues. Germline trimming cut 4 bases from V and 6 bases from J; bases unmatched to any gene: 9. Germline CDR1 reads SGHRS; CDR2 reads YFSETQ. CDR3 sequence (DNA): TGCGCCAGCAGCCAGGGGGAGTGGGAGAATGGCTACACCTTC. Translated: CASSQGEWENGYTF.

V is TRBV5-1 and J is TRBJ2-7; D might be TRBD2 (5 bases). V was clipped by 2 bases and J by 4 bases, with 13 bases between them. CDR1 and CDR2 (germline): SGHRS, YFSETQ. This CDR3 has 14 amino acids. The CDR3 coding sequence is TGCGCCAGCAGCTTAAGTGGGAGTTGGTACGAGCAGTACTTC. Amino acid sequence: CASSLSGSWYEQYF.

The rearrangement joins TRBV19 to TRBJ2-5; 10 nucleotides align to TRBD2. Germline-derived CDR1 and CDR2 are LNHDA and SQIVND (reference sequence). The CDR3 covers 17 residues. Unmatched junction bases numbered 13, after V lost 5 bases and J lost 4 bases. The CDR3 DNA is TGTGCCAGTAGTTTTGGATCTCTAGCGGGAGTAGGAGAGACCCAGTACTTC. It encodes CASSFGSLAGVGETQYF.

On this clone: At the DNA level, this CDR3 is encoded by other sequences in the same sample as well. The gene calls are TRBV28 and TRBJ2-7, with D possibly matching TRBD2 (5 bases). Trimming took off 4 bases at V and 1 base at J, with 14 bases between the two ends. The CDR3 has 15 residues. Germline V gives CDR1 MDHEN, CDR2 SYDVKM. Written as DNA, the CDR3 is TGTGCCAGCAGTTCCCGCGGGTCTCTTTCCTACGAGCAGTACTTC. The encoded protein is CASSSRGSLSYEQYF.

The chain carries TRBV7-8 and TRBJ2-3; D is perhaps TRBD2 (6 bases). V was clipped by 4 bases and J by 10 bases, with 21 bases between them. The germline gives CDR1 SGHVS, CDR2 FQNEAQ. The CDR3 is 15 residues long. The CDR3 DNA reads as TGTGCCAGCAGCTCCCCAGGTCCCGCGGAGGGGTCGCAGTATTTT. As protein: CASSSPGPAEGSQYF.

The chain has TRBV9 and TRBJ2-3; the D gene is possibly TRBD2 (6 bases). Deletions cut 0 bases from V and 6 bases from J, with 11 bases between. Germline V gene data show CDR1 as SGDLS and CDR2 as YYNGEE. The CDR3 spans 14 residues. DNA of the CDR3: TGTGCCAGCAGCGTAGGTCGTGGGAGGGATACGCAGTATTTT. This codes for CASSVGRGRDTQYF.

This clone appeared a single time. The chain joins TRBV3-1 (or the pseudogene TRBV3-2) to TRBJ2-1; the D gene is possibly TRBD1 (5 bases). Trimming took off 4 bases at V and 0 bases at J, with 10 bases between the two ends. This CDR3 region has 15 residues. The germline V gene has CDR1 LGHDT and CDR2 YNNKEL (reference sequence). The CDR3 DNA reads TGTGCCAGCAGCCCCGGACACGGCTCCTACAATGAGCAGTTCTTC. It specifies CASSPGHGSYNEQFF.

The chain uses TRBV5-6 and TRBJ2-2, with no clear D. V was cut by 0 bases and J by 1 base, with 10 bases left in between. CDR1 is SGHDT, CDR2 YYEEEE, per germline. The CDR3 runs 16 residues. CDR3 sequence: CASSLVGTRNTGELFF. CDR3 coding DNA: TGTGCCAGCAGCTTGGTTGGCACCAGGAACACCGGGGAGCTGTTTTTT. Full variable domain (remainder filled in from reference TRBV5-6 and TRBJ2-2): DAGVTQSPTHLIKTRGQQVTLRCSPKSGHDTVSWYQQALGQGPQFIFQYYEEEERQRGNFPDRFSGHQFPNYSSELNVNALLLGDSALYLCASSLVGTRNTGELFFGEGSRLTVL.

The V call is TRBV5-4, the J call TRBJ2-5; D gene ambiguous. Germline V gives CDR1 SGHNT, CDR2 YYREEE (reference sequence). CDR3 length equals 14 residues. With 1 base removed from V and 4 bases from J, the gap between germline ends came to 11 bases. Here the CDR3 reads CASSLSYERETQYF. The CDR3 nucleotides are TGTGCCAGCAGCTTGAGTTACGAGAGAGAGACCCAGTACTTC.

This rearrangement joins TRBV9 to TRBJ2-1; 14 bases are shared with TRBD2. J was trimmed by 1 base and V by 2 bases; bases with no gene match: 2. Germline values: CDR1 SGDLS, CDR2 YYNGEE. The CDR3 contains 17 residues. CDR3 loop: CASSVRTSGRSYNEQFF. CDR3 coding DNA: TGTGCCAGCAGCGTCCGGACTAGCGGGAGGTCCTACAATGAGCAGTTCTTC.

The chain combines TRBV3-1 (or the pseudogene TRBV3-2) with TRBJ1-5, with TRBD1 matching 7 bases. The CDR3 length is 12 residues. CDR1 is LGHDT and CDR2 is YNNKEL in the germline V gene (reference sequence). With 4 bases clipped from V and 6 bases from J, the junction kept 0 bases outside the gene matches. The CDR3 sequence is CASSRQGQPQHF. The DNA of the CDR3 is TGTGCCAGCAGCCGACAGGGTCAGCCCCAGCATTTT.

V is TRBV11-2 and J is TRBJ1-1, with 7 positions matching TRBD1. J gave up 1 base and V 8 bases, and 1 base lay outside the gene matches. Germline CDR1 SGHAT, CDR2 FQNNGV. The CDR3 covers 12 residues. CDR3 loop: CASRQGNTEAFF. DNA for the CDR3: TGTGCCAGCCGACAGGGGAACACTGAAGCTTTCTTT.

The chain is built from TRBV7-2 and TRBJ2-3; D not certain. Germline V lookup: CDR1 SGHTA, CDR2 FQGNSA. V lost 3 bases and J 7 bases, leaving 20 bases between the germline ends. CDR3 size: 16 residues. CDR3 in amino acids: CASSFSPPPAQNTQYF. In DNA, the CDR3 is TGTGCCAGCAGCTTTTCTCCCCCCCCCGCACAAAATACGCAGTATTTT.

This sequence joins TRBV28 and TRBJ1-5; 9 positions match TRBD1. The CDR3 runs 15 residues. CDR1 MDHEN and CDR2 SYDVKM come from the germline V gene. The V gene end was trimmed by 2 bases and the J gene end by 5 bases; junction bases not matched to a gene: 4. CDR3: CASSLVGQGYQPQHF. CDR3 DNA sequence: TGTGCCAGCAGTTTAGTGGGACAGGGCTATCAGCCCCAGCATTTT.

The V and J genes are TRBV27 and TRBJ2-1, with 8 bases fitting TRBD2. CDR3 length: 14 residues. The V segment lost 5 bases and the J segment 8 bases; nucleotides outside the gene matches: 8. In germline, CDR1 is MNHEY, CDR2 SMNVEV (reference sequence). The chain's CDR3 is CASSGPGLGDEQFF. CDR3 nucleotides: TGTGCCAGCAGTGGACCGGGACTAGGGGATGAGCAGTTCTTC.

The J gene is TRBJ2-6, the V gene TRBV9, with D maybe TRBD1 (5 bases). In germline, CDR1 is SGDLS, CDR2 YYNGEE. This CDR3 has 13 amino acids. V lost 7 bases to trimming and J lost 4 bases, with 9 bases between them. In nucleotides, the CDR3 is TGTGCCAGCGGCAGGGCCGGGGCCAACGTCCTGACTTTC. It yields the protein CASGRAGANVLTF.